This T cell receptor beta chain was captured by sequencing in a study of T cell repertoires in cytomegalovirus infection (dated by TCRdb to the late 2010s). About the study as a whole: Because public TCR beta signatures pointed to carriage of CMV infection together with the matching HLA type, the HLA type of each donor mattered for the analysis. What the study reported, not specific to this receptor: The ex vivo response was dominated by HLA-C-restricted CMV-specific TCR beta clonotypes, which also provided the single most frequent clonotype in two of eight donors. In both this cohort and an independent cohort of under 450 donors, the cumulative frequency of public TCR beta family members distinguished carriers of CMV infection plus the relevant HLA type.

The listed sequencing device is Illumina HiSeq 1500. The public reads were reanalyzed by TCRdb: fastp trimming at Q25, MiXCR alignment, in-frame beta chains only. Each entry is one CDR3 protein sequence, shown with its most common DNA and genes. The sample table contains 200,000 to 300,000 distinct CDR3 sequences; only one count was recorded for roughly an eighth of them. The top ten constitute 8.5% to 9% of the sample. CDR1 and CDR2 were assigned from the germline V gene (reference sequence) as SEHNR and FQNEAQ. The CDR3 numbers 11 residues from cysteine through phenylalanine. The only DNA kept is the CDR3, 33 bases in frame from the first base. Trimming leaves V shorter by 10 bases and J shorter by 1 base, with the junction holding 1 base beyond the gene matches. This clonotype was counted at least ten times. The antigen this receptor binds is unknown. One base away there is no much larger clone; base qualities are not given.

The chain employs TRBV7-9 and TRBJ2-7, with 7 bases in between that match TRBD1. The sequence was obtained from a human donor in good health (CMV status not recorded). Some clones in this sample may be carry-over from other donors' samples. The sequenced sample was PBMCs. The nucleotide sequence is TGTGCCACGGGACAGTCCTACGAGCAGTACTTC. Translated, it gives CATGQSYEQYF.